Below are 14 T cell receptor beta chains sequenced from a single sample in a study of T cell changes during pregnancy in multiple sclerosis. Produced via immunoSEQ multiplex PCR; TCRdb's table is partial and in-frame only. The sample includes about 42,000 clones, about 85% seen only once; the top ten take around 1%. Sequences were derived from CD4+ T cells from peripheral blood mononuclear cells, sampled after pregnancy. Receptor source: a female donor with multiple sclerosis, enrolled in a pregnancy study.

The CDR3, as DNA: TGTGCCTCGTATCGGGTTAGCTCCTACAATGAGCAGTTCTTC. It specifies CASYRVSSYNEQFF. The chain couples TRBV30 to TRBJ2-1; D is ambiguous. CDR3 size: 14 residues. Germline assignment: CDR1 GTSNPN and CDR2 SVGIG (reference sequence). Trimming left V 7 bases short and J 0 bases short, with 13 bases between.

CDR3 residues: CASSSQGSNSPLHF. The CDR3 nucleotides are TGTGCCAGCAGCTCCCAGGGGAGTAATTCACCCCTCCACTTT. The chain recombines TRBV7-3 with TRBJ1-6, with a tentative D call TRBD1 (6 bases). Trimming stripped 4 bases from V and 6 bases from J, with 10 bases between. The CDR3 consists of 14 residues. Germline CDR1 reads SGHTA; CDR2 reads FQGTGA.

The genes are TRBV7-8 and TRBJ1-1; D may be TRBD1 (5 bases). V lost 1 base and J lost 11, with 17 bases in between. Germline values: CDR1 SGHVS, CDR2 FQNEAQ. The CDR3 spans 14 residues. DNA of the CDR3: TGTGCCAGCAGCTTAGAGGGCGGGACTTCCCGGGCTTTCTTT. Encoded protein: CASSLEGGTSRAFF.

This clone has more than one count but fewer than ten. This chain uses TRBV7-9 with TRBJ1-4; the D is unclear. Germline loops: CDR1 SEHNR, CDR2 FQNEAQ (reference sequence). The CDR3 totals 14 residues. The V end lost 5 bases, the J end lost 7 bases, and 14 bases lay between the germline ends. The DNA of the CDR3 is TGTGCCAGCAGCCCTTGGGTGGCAGGTGAAAAACTGTTTTTT. Its protein product is CASSPWVAGEKLFF.

V is TRBV5-4 and J is TRBJ1-2; D possibly corresponds to TRBD1 (5 bases). V lost 4 bases to trimming and J lost 3 bases, with 22 bases between them. Germline CDR1 reads SGHNT; CDR2 reads YYREEE (reference sequence). The CDR3 has 17 residues. CDR3 coding DNA: TGTGCCAGCAGCCCGCGTGGTGGGGGAGGAAAGGACTATGGCTACACCTTC. As protein: CASSPRGGGGKDYGYTF.

This rearrangement joins TRBV28 to TRBJ1-2, with 9 bases that match TRBD1. The germline CDR1 and CDR2 sequences are MDHEN and SYDVKM. This CDR3 is 15 amino acids long. Unmatched junction bases numbered 6, after V lost 3 bases and J lost 4 bases. CDR3 bases: TGTGCCAGCAGTTTTAGGGACAGGGCCGTCTATGGCTACACCTTC. It specifies CASSFRDRAVYGYTF.

V is TRBV28 and J is TRBJ1-2, with 12 nucleotides matching TRBD1. The CDR3 is 16 amino acids. V lost 4 bases to trimming and J lost 8 bases; unmatched junction nucleotides: 11. The germline gives CDR1 MDHEN, CDR2 SYDVKM. The CDR3 DNA is TGTGCCAGCAGTTCTCCTCCGGGACAGGGGGCCCGAGGCTACACCTTC. It codes for CASSSPPGQGARGYTF.

This rearrangement joins TRBV28 to TRBJ2-5; tentative D call: TRBD1 (5 bases). CDR1 and CDR2 (germline): MDHEN, SYDVKM. V was clipped by 4 bases and J by 2 bases, with 17 bases between them. The length of the CDR3 is 16 residues. CDR3 DNA: TGTGCCAGCAGTTCGCATACAGGTTCTTCTCAAGAGACCCAGTACTTC. Its protein product is CASSSHTGSSQETQYF.

In this sample, this clone turned up a few times. The chain recombines TRBV6-7 with TRBJ1-5; 8 nucleotides align to TRBD1. TRBV6-7 is known as an ORF, though its function is uncertain. The trim removed 7 bases at V and 4 bases at J, leaving 15 bases unmatched. The CDR3 extends over 17 amino acids. The CDR3 coding sequence is TGTGCCAGCAATCTGAAGGCGAGACAGGGGCCTAATCAGCCCCAGCATTTT. This gives the protein CASNLKARQGPNQPQHF.

The V gene is TRBV2, the J gene TRBJ2-7; TRBD1 aligns across 9 bases. V lost 6 bases, J lost 2 bases, and 5 bases stayed unmatched. Germline values: CDR1 SNHLY, CDR2 FYNNEI. The CDR3 spans 14 residues. For the CDR3, the DNA is TGTGCCAGCAGAGGTGGGACAGGGCCCTACGAGCAGTACTTC. Amino acids: CASRGGTGPYEQYF.

CDR3 in DNA: TGCAGCGTGGCCACAGGGACTAACTATGGCTACACCTTC. This translates into CSVATGTNYGYTF. The chain carries TRBV29-1 and TRBJ1-2; tentative D call: TRBD1 (6 bases). The ends were cut back, 6 bases at V and 0 bases at J, with 11 bases in the middle. CDR3 length equals 13 residues. The V gene's germline CDR1 is SQVTM and CDR2 ANQGSEA.

The chain has TRBV9 and TRBJ1-2, with unresolved D. The CDR3 sequence is 16 residues long. Germline assignment: CDR1 SGDLS and CDR2 YYNGEE. V was trimmed by 0 bases and J by 4 bases, leaving 16 bases between them. The CDR3, as DNA: TGTGCCAGCAGCGTAGCTCTGAGCGCGACGGGCTATGGCTACACCTTC. It encodes CASSVALSATGYGYTF.

The V call is TRBV4-1, the J call TRBJ2-1; maybe TRBD1 (5 bases). Germline CDR1 is MGHRA and CDR2 is YSYEKL. The CDR3 spans 15 residues. V lost 2 bases and J lost 13, with 21 bases in between. As DNA, the CDR3 is TGCGCCAGCAGCCAACCGAGACAAGGGGTAAGGGAACAGTTCTTC. It specifies CASSQPRQGVREQFF.

The V and J genes are TRBV15 and TRBJ1-2; D is unresolved. Germline CDR1 LNHNV, CDR2 YYDKDF (reference sequence). V was shortened by 1 base and J by 5 bases, with 5 bases between the two germline ends. The CDR3 runs to 12 residues. CDR3 residues: CATSRGQYGYTF. The DNA for the CDR3 is TGTGCCACCAGCAGAGGCCAGTATGGCTACACCTTC. The variable domain in full, completed from reference TRBV15 and TRBJ1-2, reads DAMVIQNPRYQVTQFGKPVTLSCSQTLNHNVMYWYQQKSSQAPKLLFHYYDKDFNNEADTPDNFQSRRPNTSFCFLDIRSPGLGDTAMYLCATSRGQYGYTFGSGTRLTVV.